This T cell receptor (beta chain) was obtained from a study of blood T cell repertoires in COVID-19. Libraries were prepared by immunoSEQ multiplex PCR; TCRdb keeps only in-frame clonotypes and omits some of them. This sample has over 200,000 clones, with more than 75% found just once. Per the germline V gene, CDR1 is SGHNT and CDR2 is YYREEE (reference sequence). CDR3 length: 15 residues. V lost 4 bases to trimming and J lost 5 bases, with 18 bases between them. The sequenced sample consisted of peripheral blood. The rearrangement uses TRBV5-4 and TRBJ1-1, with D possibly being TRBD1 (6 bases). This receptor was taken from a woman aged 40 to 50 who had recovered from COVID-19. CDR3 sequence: CASSHYTGQVTEAFF. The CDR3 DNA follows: TGTGCCAGCAGCCACTACACAGGGCAGGTGACTGAAGCTTTCTTT.